The entry below describes one TCR beta chain. This sample is part of a study of blood T cell repertoires in COVID-19. Study-wide context: Donors in the United States, Italy and Spain gave samples during acute or convalescent COVID-19.

This CDR3 comprises 15 residues. V gave up 5 bases and J gave up 3 bases; unmatched junction bases: 6. Germline V lookup: CDR1 SGHRS, CDR2 YFSETQ. As handled by the study authors: Amplification of reference gene primers provided the estimated nucleated cell counts. The assay was immunoSEQ multiplex PCR, and TCRdb's table has in-frame clones only and misses some. V and J calls and clone size are as listed in that table; D and trimming were resolved from the DNA. The sample shows about 81,000 clones, 82% of them seen only once. Sequenced input: peripheral blood. The chain links TRBV5-1 to TRBJ1-2; the match to TRBD1 covers 11 bases. This clonotype was obtained from a human donor in a cohort sampled during active COVID-19. The DNA for the CDR3 is TGCGCCAGCAGACCGGGACAGGGGGTTGACTATGGCTACACCTTC. This translates into CASRPGQGVDYGYTF. The full variable domain, with the rest looked up from reference TRBV5-1 and TRBJ1-2, is KAGVTQTPRYLIKTRGQQVTLSCSPISGHRSVSWYQQTPGQGLQFLFEYFSETQRNKGNFPGRFSGRQFSNSRSEMNVSTLELGDSALYLCASRPGQGVDYGYTFGSGTRLTVV.